The following is a T cell receptor beta chain sequence with its context. Its antigen is not identified. PCR was performed using 60 Vbeta and 13 Jbeta primers. Profiling relied on immunoSEQ multiplex PCR, and the TCRdb table lists in-frame clones only, not all of them. Of 100,000 or so clones in the sample, around 74% are singletons; the top ten hold approximately 1.3%. The sample originates from a study of cytomegalovirus exposure and HLA in healthy donors. In the study overall: T cells numbering 150 million to 200 million yielded 95 million to 140 million unique TCR beta sequences in an earlier analysis.

Study results and caveats: Earlier findings revealed that most TCR beta V segments proved productive either about 90% or about 30% of the time.

The sample taken for sequencing was PBMCs. The receptor was isolated from a middle-aged man in good health and CMV-seronegative.

CDR3 DNA: TGTGCCAGCAGCCAAGAGAGTGATGAGCAGTTCTTC. Its translation: CASSQESDEQFF. J is TRBJ2-1 and V is TRBV4-2; the D is unclear. Trimming cost V 0 bases and J 8 bases, with 5 bases left between them. CDR1 is LGHNA, CDR2 YNFKEQ, per germline. The CDR3 is 12 residues long.